These 19 T cell receptor beta chains were all obtained from the same sample, sequenced in a study of human T cells and chemical hapten exposure. Regarding time point: pre-sensitization, week 0. Treatment of the sample: therapeutic diphenylcyclopropenone sensitization with weekly scalp DPC. TCRdb redid the calling of the RACE reads with MiXCR, one entry per CDR3 protein. Among under 300,000 distinct CDR3 sequences listed, approximately 8.6% were seen once. Specimen: whole blood, collected in connection with sensitization to the hapten diphenylcyclopropenone (DPC). The receptors originated from a middle-aged woman with alopecia areata. Some clones in this sample may be carry-over from other donors' samples.

The CDR3 DNA follows: TGCAGCGTTGATCCGACGGACAGCCCCGGCTACACCTTC. This encodes CSVDPTDSPGYTF. The V gene is TRBV29-1, the J gene TRBJ1-2, with TRBD1 as a possible D gene (6 bases). Germline CDR1 reads SQVTM; CDR2 reads ANQGSEA. The CDR3 runs 13 residues. Trimming took 3 bases from V and 8 from J, leaving 16 bases between them.

There are many counts of this clonotype. The chain joins TRBV9 to TRBJ2-3; D is unclear. The germline V and J ends were trimmed by 0 bases and 5 bases, with 1 base remaining between them. CDR1 and CDR2 (germline): SGDLS, YYNGEE. The CDR3 spans 11 residues. CDR3 sequence: CASSVEDTQYF. The CDR3 DNA sequence: TGTGCCAGCAGCGTAGAAGATACGCAGTATTTT.

CDR3 nucleotides: TGTGCCAGCAGTTACACCCAACAGGTGATTCAAGAGACCCAGTACTTC. Protein: CASSYTQQVIQETQYF. The chain combines TRBV6-2 or TRBV6-3 with TRBJ2-5, with a possible D match to TRBD1 (5 bases). The V gene lost 2 bases and the J gene lost 2 bases, with 15 bases spanning the gap. This CDR3 comprises 16 residues. Germline V gene sequence: CDR1 MNHEY, CDR2 SVGEGT.

This chain connects TRBV10-3 to TRBJ1-4; a possible D gene is TRBD1 (6 bases). In germline, CDR1 is ENHRY, CDR2 SYGVKD. V shed 0 bases and J shed 4 bases, with 12 bases lying between them. The CDR3 has 16 residues. CDR3 loop: CAISESIGQINEKLFF. The CDR3 DNA reads TGTGCCATCAGTGAGTCGATCGGACAGATTAATGAAAAACTGTTTTTT.

This clonotype was observed a few times. This chain uses TRBV12-3 or TRBV12-4 with TRBJ2-7; 8 bases line up with TRBD2. Trimming at V came to 0 bases and at J to 3 bases, leaving 4 bases not matched to a gene. The length of the CDR3 is 15 residues. CDR3: CASSLARGASYEQYF. The CDR3 nucleotides read TGTGCCAGCAGTTTAGCGCGGGGGGCGAGCTACGAGCAGTACTTC.

The V and J genes are TRBV25-1 and TRBJ2-7, with TRBD2 as a possible D gene (6 bases). Trimming cost V 9 bases and J 2 bases, with 17 bases left between them. Germline-derived CDR1 and CDR2 are MGHDK and SYGVNS. This CDR3 is 14 amino acids long. CDR3 in amino acids: CARPHSGPPYEQYF. The CDR3, as DNA: TGTGCCAGGCCACATAGCGGTCCTCCCTACGAGCAGTACTTC.

This clonotype was observed a few times. The chain combines TRBV2 with TRBJ2-3, with D maybe TRBD2 (5 bases). Germline loops: CDR1 SNHLY, CDR2 FYNNEI. V lost 3 bases and J lost 4, with 11 bases in between. CDR3 length equals 14 residues. This CDR3 reads CASSDRVGADTQYF. The CDR3 DNA follows: TGTGCCAGCAGTGACAGAGTCGGGGCAGATACGCAGTATTTT.

This clonotype occurred a few times. The chain joins TRBV7-2 to TRBJ2-2, with a tentative D call TRBD2 (6 bases). The V gene's germline CDR1 is SGHTA and CDR2 FQGNSA. Trimming removed 7 bases from V and 1 base from J, with 13 bases in between. The CDR3 spans 15 residues. The chain's CDR3 is CASKRGSGNTGELFF. CDR3 DNA: TGTGCCAGCAAAAGAGGTAGCGGGAACACCGGGGAGCTGTTTTTT.

This clonotype appeared a few times. The chain employs TRBV28 and TRBJ2-4; TRBD2 agrees at 7 bases. The CDR3 extends over 18 amino acids. The ends lost 8 bases at V and 7 bases at J; junction bases unmatched: 23. Per the germline V gene, CDR1 is MDHEN and CDR2 is SYDVKM. The CDR3 is CASELSRKSGVYRNIQYF. CDR3 DNA: TGTGCCAGCGAATTATCTCGGAAGAGCGGGGTTTATAGGAACATTCAGTACTTC. Together with reference TRBV28 and TRBJ2-4, the CDR3 gives the full variable domain: DVKVTQSSRYLVKRTGEKVFLECVQDMDHENMFWYRQDPGLGLRLIYFSYDVKMKEKGDIPEGYSVSREKKERFSLILESASTNQTSMYLCASELSRKSGVYRNIQYFGAGTRLSVL.

This clonotype was counted a few times. V and J are TRBV6-2 or TRBV6-3 and TRBJ2-7; 10 bases are a match to TRBD1. CDR1 and CDR2 (germline): MNHEY, SVGEGT. Germline trimming cut 6 bases from V and 4 bases from J; bases unmatched to any gene: 6. The CDR3 extends over 14 amino acids. CDR3 sequence (DNA): TGTGCCAGCAGGATGACAGGGGGCAGGTACGAGCAGTACTTC. Residues: CASRMTGGRYEQYF.

This clonotype has just a few counts. The chain links TRBV29-1 to TRBJ2-5, with 13 bases aligning to TRBD2. The V and J ends lost 5 bases and 6 bases, in that order; junction bases with no gene match: 12. The CDR3 contains 16 residues. CDR1 and CDR2 (germline): SQVTM, ANQGSEA. This CDR3 reads CSVPPWTSGSKKTQYF. Here the CDR3 DNA reads TGCAGCGTTCCCCCCTGGACTAGCGGGAGTAAAAAGACCCAGTACTTC.

This clonotype was observed many times. The chain couples TRBV28 to TRBJ1-2; D is unclear. Trimming pared 3 bases from V and 2 bases from J, leaving 4 bases between. The CDR3 has 12 residues. The germline V gene encodes CDR1 MDHEN and CDR2 SYDVKM. CDR3 sequence: CASSLVNYGYTF. CDR3 in DNA: TGTGCCAGCAGTTTGGTGAACTATGGCTACACCTTC.

This clonotype was counted at least ten times. The rearrangement links TRBV6-1 to TRBJ2-3; D ambiguous. The CDR3 is 12 residues long. Germline CDR1 MNHNS, CDR2 SASEGT. Trimming pared 6 bases from V and 8 bases from J, leaving 12 bases between. The CDR3 DNA reads TGTGCCAGCAGGATGGATCGTTTTACGCAGTATTTT. This sequence encodes CASRMDRFTQYF.

This clonotype has a handful of counts. The rearrangement uses TRBV5-1 and TRBJ2-1; weak D call: TRBD1 (6 bases). In germline, CDR1 is SGHRS, CDR2 YFSETQ. This CDR3 is built from 15 residues. Trimming shortened V by 4 bases and J by 5 bases, and 16 bases separated the two germline ends. DNA of the CDR3: TGCGCCAGCAGCCTCCAGGGGCCGGGCGACAATGAGCAGTTCTTC. Translating gives CASSLQGPGDNEQFF.

The sample holds a few counts of this clonotype. This sequence joins TRBV24-1 and TRBJ1-5; TRBD1 aligns across 9 bases. Germline values: CDR1 KGHDR, CDR2 SFDVKD. The CDR3 loop spans 18 amino acids. V lost 3 bases and J lost 5; bases outside the gene matches: 13. The CDR3 coding sequence is TGTGCCACCAGTGATCAGACCACCTACCACAGGGGGCATCAGCCCCAGCATTTT. This translates into CATSDQTTYHRGHQPQHF.

This clonotype has at least ten counts. CDR3 region: CAISEFLTGSRSLHF. The DNA of the CDR3 is TGTGCCATCAGTGAATTTTTAACAGGGAGTCGGTCCCTCCACTTT. The rearrangement links TRBV10-3 to TRBJ1-6; TRBD1 is a possible D gene (6 bases). Germline V lookup: CDR1 ENHRY, CDR2 SYGVKD. V gave up 3 bases and J gave up 14 bases, with 20 bases separating them. There are 15 residues in the CDR3.

This chain links TRBV7-2 with TRBJ1-2; D not certain. The CDR3 runs to 17 residues. Trimming removed 1 base at V and 8 bases at J, with 23 bases between. Per the germline V gene, CDR1 is SGHTA and CDR2 is FQGNSA. The CDR3 nucleotides read TGTGCCAGCAGCTTAGGCCCAGCTTCCCAGGTGCTCGAGGGCTACACCTTC. Encoded protein: CASSLGPASQVLEGYTF.

Only a few counts were recorded for this clonotype. The chain recombines TRBV27 with TRBJ1-5, with a weak D call TRBD1 (5 bases). The CDR3 consists of 12 residues. CDR1 is MNHEY and CDR2 is SMNVEV in the germline V gene (reference sequence). V lost 4 bases to trimming and J lost 7 bases, with 8 bases between them. The CDR3 coding sequence is TGTGCCAGCAGTTCAGGGCAACAGCCCCAGCATTTT. Translating it yields CASSSGQQPQHF.

This clonotype was detected ten times or more. V is TRBV5-1 and J is TRBJ2-5; D may match TRBD1 or TRBD2 (7 bases each). The V gene's germline CDR1 is SGHRS and CDR2 YFSETQ. The V and J ends lost 4 bases and 5 bases respectively, with 18 bases between them. The CDR3 spans 15 residues. Written as DNA, the CDR3 is TGCGCCAGCAGCCCCCAGGGGGGGGTAGGTGAGACCCAGTACTTC. This sequence encodes CASSPQGGVGETQYF.